These T cell receptor beta chains were read from a single sample in a study of T-cell reconstitution after alpha-beta-depleted transplantation in children. Each CDR3 protein gets one entry after TCRdb re-called the PCR reads with MiXCR. In the table there are about 300,000 distinct CDR3 sequences, around a tenth of which are singletons. The sequenced sample was PBMCs, obtained before TCRalphabeta/CD19-depleted stem cell transplant. Every receptor here comes from a boy under two years old with acute myeloid leukemia, due to receive a stem cell transplant. CDR3s include the opening cysteine and the closing phenylalanine or tryptophan. A D gene is named only where the DNA matches it firmly. Size tells how often a clone was seen (once, few, many) or the class of an expanded clone, and some rows leave it out.

D gene: NA; J gene: TRBJ1-2; clone size: many; V gene: TRBV20-1; CDR3 DNA: TGCAGTGCTAGAGAAGGGTCCTATGGCTACACCTTC; CDR3 protein: CSAREGSYGYTF
D gene: NA; J gene: TRBJ1-2; clone size: many; V gene: TRBV5-1; CDR3 DNA: TGCGCCAGCAGCTTGGGAGAGGGGATGGGCTACACCTTC; CDR3 protein: CASSLGEGMGYTF
D gene: NA; J gene: TRBJ2-1; clone size: many; V gene: TRBV6-1; CDR3 DNA: TGTGCCAGCGTATTGAATGTATACAATGAGCAGTTCTTC; CDR3 protein: CASVLNVYNEQFF
D gene: NA; J gene: TRBJ1-5; clone size: many; V gene: TRBV28; CDR3 DNA: TGTGCCAGCAGTGACCCGGGACCGGGGATATATCAGCCCCAGCATTTT; CDR3 protein: CASSDPGPGIYQPQHF
D gene: TRBD1; J gene: TRBJ2-1; clone size: many; V gene: TRBV12-3/TRBV12-4; CDR3 DNA: TGTGCCAGCAGTCCGTGGGACAGGGAGTACTACAATGAGCAGTTCTTC; CDR3 protein: CASSPWDREYYNEQFF
D gene: NA; J gene: TRBJ1-3; clone size: many; V gene: TRBV7-9; CDR3 DNA: TGTGCCAGCAGCTTCCCACGGGCTGGAAACACCATATATTTT; CDR3 protein: CASSFPRAGNTIYF
D gene: NA; J gene: TRBJ2-1; clone size: NA; V gene: TRBV29-1; CDR3 DNA: TGCAGCGCCGACTCAGTGGGGCTAGGAGACAATGAGCAGTTCTTC; CDR3 protein: CSADSVGLGDNEQFF
D gene: NA; J gene: TRBJ1-1; clone size: many; V gene: TRBV9; CDR3 DNA: TGTGCCAGCAGCGTAGGTCAGGGCTGGAGCACTGAAGCTTTCTTT; CDR3 protein: CASSVGQGWSTEAFF
D gene: TRBD1; J gene: TRBJ1-2; clone size: few; V gene: TRBV6-5; CDR3 DNA: TGTGCCAGCAGTTACTCGACCGGTTTTGGGACAGCTTATGGCTACACCTTC; CDR3 protein: CASSYSTGFGTAYGYTF
D gene: NA; J gene: TRBJ2-7; clone size: NA; V gene: TRBV4-2; CDR3 DNA: TGTGCCAGCAGCCAAGTGCCCTCCTTTCGGGGGGCTTCCTCCTACGAGCAGTACTTC; CDR3 protein: CASSQVPSFRGASSYEQYF
D gene: NA; J gene: TRBJ1-1; clone size: many; V gene: TRBV29-1; CDR3 DNA: TGCAGCGTTGCAATTACAGGAGTGAACACTGAAGCTTTCTTT; CDR3 protein: CSVAITGVNTEAFF
D gene: TRBD1; J gene: TRBJ2-5; clone size: NA; V gene: TRBV24-1; CDR3 DNA: TGTGCCACCAAAACCGGGACAGAAGAGACCCAGTACTTC; CDR3 protein: CATKTGTEETQYF
D gene: NA; J gene: TRBJ2-1; clone size: many; V gene: TRBV9; CDR3 DNA: TGTGCCAGCAGCGTGGACAGCTCCTACAATGAGCAGTTCTTC; CDR3 protein: CASSVDSSYNEQFF
D gene: TRBD2; J gene: TRBJ2-3; clone size: many; V gene: TRBV5-1; CDR3 DNA: TGCGCCAGCAACGCCGGGACTAGAACAGATACGCAGTATTTT; CDR3 protein: CASNAGTRTDTQYF
D gene: NA; J gene: TRBJ2-1; clone size: many; V gene: TRBV6-6; CDR3 DNA: TGTGCCAGCAGTGCGCCCGGACTAAATGAGCAGTTCTTC; CDR3 protein: CASSAPGLNEQFF
D gene: NA; J gene: TRBJ2-5; clone size: many; V gene: TRBV6-2/TRBV6-3; CDR3 DNA: TGTGCCAGCAGTTTACGGGAGATCCAGTACTTC; CDR3 protein: CASSLREIQYF
D gene: NA; J gene: TRBJ2-3; clone size: many; V gene: TRBV3-1; CDR3 DNA: TGTGCCAGCAGCCAAGTCCCGGGTTTAATCCCAGATACGCAGTATTTT; CDR3 protein: CASSQVPGLIPDTQYF
D gene: NA; J gene: TRBJ2-2; clone size: NA; V gene: TRBV9; CDR3 DNA: TGTGCCAGCAGCGAGGGGGAGCTGACCGGGGAGCTGTTTTTT; CDR3 protein: CASSEGELTGELFF
D gene: TRBD2; J gene: TRBJ2-1; clone size: NA; V gene: TRBV14; CDR3 DNA: TGTGCCAGCAGCCAAGGGGGGGGGGACAATGAGCAGTTCTTC; CDR3 protein: CASSQGGGDNEQFF
D gene: TRBD2; J gene: TRBJ2-2; clone size: many; V gene: TRBV5-4; CDR3 DNA: TGTGCCAGCAGCTTGGCTGGGAGGGGCAACGGGGAGCTGTTTTTT; CDR3 protein: CASSLAGRGNGELFF
D gene: NA; J gene: TRBJ1-1; clone size: many; V gene: TRBV7-3; CDR3 DNA: TGTGCCAGCAGCTTTTCACCGAACACTGAAGCTTTCTTT; CDR3 protein: CASSFSPNTEAFF
D gene: TRBD2; J gene: TRBJ2-1; clone size: many; V gene: TRBV18; CDR3 DNA: TGTGCCAGCTGTATCGATCGACTAGCGGGAAGTAATGAGCAGTTCTTC; CDR3 protein: CASCIDRLAGSNEQFF
D gene: NA; J gene: TRBJ1-1; clone size: many; V gene: TRBV6-1; CDR3 DNA: TGTGCCAGCAGTGGCGGCCGGGGGGCTGAAGCTTTCTTT; CDR3 protein: CASSGGRGAEAFF
D gene: TRBD2; J gene: TRBJ2-1; clone size: few; V gene: TRBV4-1; CDR3 DNA: TGCGCCAGCAGCCAGACCGGGACTAGCTCCTACAATGAGCAGTTCTTC; CDR3 protein: CASSQTGTSSYNEQFF
D gene: NA; J gene: TRBJ2-2; clone size: many; V gene: TRBV5-6; CDR3 DNA: TGTGCCAGCAGCTTGGTGGTGGGAAACACCGGGGAGCTGTTTTTT; CDR3 protein: CASSLVVGNTGELFF
D gene: TRBD1; J gene: TRBJ2-7; clone size: many; V gene: TRBV2; CDR3 DNA: TGTGCCAGCACGATCGACAGGGTCTACGAGCAGTACTTC; CDR3 protein: CASTIDRVYEQYF
D gene: NA; J gene: TRBJ1-1; clone size: few; V gene: TRBV12-3/TRBV12-4; CDR3 DNA: TGTGCCAGCCTACTTGGGGGGACAACGAACACTGAAGCTTTCTTT; CDR3 protein: CASLLGGTTNTEAFF
D gene: TRBD1; J gene: TRBJ1-3; clone size: once; V gene: TRBV20-1; CDR3 DNA: TGCAGTGCTGCCGGGACAGGGAACACCATATATTTT; CDR3 protein: CSAAGTGNTIYF
D gene: NA; J gene: TRBJ2-5; clone size: few; V gene: TRBV12-3/TRBV12-4; CDR3 DNA: TGTGCCAGCAGCAGGGGGACTTACGGACGGGAGACCCAGTACTTC; CDR3 protein: CASSRGTYGRETQYF
D gene: NA; J gene: TRBJ1-4; clone size: many; V gene: TRBV10-3; CDR3 DNA: TGTGCCATTCGCGGAGCAACTAATGAAAAACTGTTTTTT; CDR3 protein: CAIRGATNEKLFF
D gene: NA; J gene: TRBJ1-4; clone size: NA; V gene: TRBV20-1; CDR3 DNA: TGCTGTGCTAGAAGGCGGGACGGATCTTTATATGAAAAACTGTTTTTT; CDR3 protein: CCARRRDGSLYEKLFF
D gene: NA; J gene: TRBJ2-3; clone size: many; V gene: TRBV28; CDR3 DNA: TGTGCCAGCAGGGGATCAGCGGCGGAGGTGGATACGCAGTATTTT; CDR3 protein: CASRGSAAEVDTQYF
D gene: NA; J gene: TRBJ1-5; clone size: few; V gene: TRBV7-2; CDR3 DNA: TGTGCCAGCAGCTTCGCCTTCAATCAGCCCCAGCATTTT; CDR3 protein: CASSFAFNQPQHF
D gene: NA; J gene: TRBJ2-1; clone size: NA; V gene: TRBV18; CDR3 DNA: TGTGCCAGCTCATCCATCCCAACTGCCACCCAGCACCTTTACAATGAGCAGTTCTTC; CDR3 protein: CASSSIPTATQHLYNEQFF
D gene: TRBD1; J gene: TRBJ2-2; clone size: many; V gene: TRBV11-2; CDR3 DNA: TGTGCCAGCAGCCGACAGGGAAGGACCGGGGAGCTGTTTTTT; CDR3 protein: CASSRQGRTGELFF
D gene: NA; J gene: TRBJ1-2; clone size: NA; V gene: TRBV19; CDR3 DNA: TGTGCCAGTAGAAGGGGAGGGCCGAACTATGGCTACACCTTC; CDR3 protein: CASRRGGPNYGYTF
D gene: TRBD2; J gene: TRBJ2-1; clone size: many; V gene: TRBV20-1; CDR3 DNA: TGCAGTGCTAGCGAGACTAGCGGTTCCATGAGCTCCTACAATGAGCAGTTCTTC; CDR3 protein: CSASETSGSMSSYNEQFF